Each of the 25 T cell receptor beta chains below was sequenced from the same sample in a study of Ad26.COV2.S vaccination and SARS-CoV-2 variants. As to treatment: about 20 received Ad26.COV2.S at low or high dose, single or two shots; about five received placebo; per-sample allocation not given. Material that was analyzed had been drawn on day 63 after the first vaccine or placebo injection. The repertoire was sequenced with immunoSEQ multiplex PCR; TCRdb's copy has only in-frame clones and lacks some. The sample lists more than 250,000 clones, over 75% seen once, with 3% to 4% in the top ten. Specimen: peripheral blood, collected in a trial of Ad26.COV2.S vaccine versus placebo. These receptors were collected from a person aged 18-60 years who received the Ad26.COV2.S COVID-19 vaccine or a placebo.

This clone has just one count. The V call is TRBV4-3, the J call TRBJ2-3; TRBD2 matches 7 bases. Germline CDR1 reads LGHNA; CDR2 reads YSLEER. CDR3 length equals 16 residues. V lost 0 bases to trimming and J lost 5 bases; unmatched junction nucleotides: 8. The DNA of the CDR3 is TGCGCCAGCAGCCAAGAGGGAGGGATCGGTGGAGATACGCAGTATTTT. As protein: CASSQEGGIGGDTQYF.

The V call is TRBV5-6, the J call TRBJ1-1; no clear D. V gave up 2 bases and J gave up 1 base, with 3 bases separating them. The CDR3 runs 12 residues. Germline CDR1 is SGHDT and CDR2 is YYEEEE. The CDR3 spells CASSFSNTEAFF. The CDR3 DNA follows: TGTGCCAGCAGCTTCTCGAACACTGAAGCTTTCTTT. The whole variable domain, filled in from reference TRBV5-6 and TRBJ1-1, reads DAGVTQSPTHLIKTRGQQVTLRCSPKSGHDTVSWYQQALGQGPQFIFQYYEEEERQRGNFPDRFSGHQFPNYSSELNVNALLLGDSALYLCASSFSNTEAFFGQGTRLTVV.

V is TRBV10-3 and J is TRBJ2-1, with 8 bases aligning to TRBD1. The CDR3 length is 15 residues. J was trimmed by 6 bases and V by 5 bases; bases with no gene match: 9. Germline assignment: CDR1 ENHRY and CDR2 SYGVKD. The CDR3: CAISPDRGSGNEQFF. The CDR3 DNA is TGTGCCATCAGTCCCGACAGGGGCTCGGGCAATGAGCAGTTCTTC.

This clone came up a few times. The chain carries TRBV9 and TRBJ1-1; no clear D gene. Germline CDR1 reads SGDLS; CDR2 reads YYNGEE. Trimming left V 0 bases short and J 3 bases short, with 12 bases between. The CDR3 totals 15 residues. CDR3 residues: CASSVAPGTYTEAFF. The CDR3 DNA reads as TGTGCCAGCAGCGTAGCGCCAGGAACCTACACTGAAGCTTTCTTT.

This clone turned up a few times. The sample has other DNA sequences that encode this CDR3 too. This CDR3 reads CASSFRGGTEAFF. The CDR3 DNA reads TGTGCCAGCAGCTTTAGAGGGGGTACTGAAGCTTTCTTT. The chain employs TRBV7-2 and TRBJ1-1, with a weak D call TRBD1 (6 bases). Germline-derived CDR1 and CDR2 are SGHTA and FQGNSA. The CDR3 is made up of 13 amino acids. The V end was cut by 3 bases, the J end by 5 bases, with 10 bases between.

The V call is TRBV3-1 (or the pseudogene TRBV3-2), the J call TRBJ1-1; no clear D gene. Per germline, CDR1 LGHDT and CDR2 YNNKEL (reference sequence). The CDR3 totals 16 residues. Trimming left V 1 base short and J 1 base short, with 13 bases between. CDR3 protein: CASSQGVQRRNTEAFF. CDR3 sequence (DNA): TGTGCCAGCAGCCAAGGGGTACAGAGGAGGAACACTGAAGCTTTCTTT.

The rearrangement joins TRBV18 to TRBJ2-2, with 10 bases matching TRBD1. The CDR3 has 16 residues. Germline lookup yields CDR1 KGHSH and CDR2 LQKENI. V lost 4 bases and J lost 2; bases outside the gene matches: 4. CDR3 sequence: CASSHRQGANTGELFF. The CDR3 bases are TGTGCCAGCTCACACCGACAGGGGGCTAACACCGGGGAGCTGTTTTTT. Filled out from reference TRBV18 and TRBJ2-2, the complete variable domain reads NAGVMQNPRHLVRRRGQEARLRCSPMKGHSHVYWYRQLPEEGLKFMVYLQKENIIDESGMPKERFSAEFPKEGPSILRIQQVVRGDSAAYFCASSHRQGANTGELFFGEGSRLTVL.

The chain joins TRBV10-3 to TRBJ1-2; TRBD1 agrees at 7 bases. J gave up 6 bases and V 9 bases, and 10 bases lay outside the gene matches. The CDR3 sequence is 13 residues long. Germline V gene lookup returns CDR1 ENHRY and CDR2 SYGVKD. CDR3 nucleotide sequence: TGTGCCATAAGCCAGGGGGAAGGTGATGGCTACACCTTC. Translating gives CAISQGEGDGYTF.

The rearrangement joins TRBV25-1 to TRBJ1-3; D gene unclear. This CDR3 spans 15 amino acids. V shed 3 bases and J shed 1 base, with 10 bases lying between them. CDR1 is MGHDK, CDR2 SYGVNS, per germline. CDR3: CASSDPAGSGNTIYF. Written as DNA, the CDR3 is TGTGCCAGCAGTGATCCAGCGGGGTCTGGAAACACCATATATTTT.

This clone came up once. The chain is built from TRBV28 and TRBJ2-7; D not resolved. With 7 bases removed from V and 2 bases from J, the gap between germline ends came to 12 bases. CDR3 size: 13 residues. Germline lookup yields CDR1 MDHEN and CDR2 SYDVKM. The CDR3 nucleotides are TGTGCCAGCACCCTCAGTGGGACCTACGAGCAGTACTTC. It specifies CASTLSGTYEQYF.

As for this clone: The same CDR3 also results from other DNA sequences found in this sample. The rearrangement joins TRBV7-2 to TRBJ2-1, with TRBD2 matching over 11 bases. Germline CDR1 and CDR2: SGHTA and FQGNSA. This CDR3 is built from 16 residues. The V and J ends lost 4 bases and 5 bases, in that order; junction bases with no gene match: 7. For the CDR3, the DNA is TGTGCCAGCAGCTCCCCGGGACTAGCGGCCAACAATGAGCAGTTCTTC. It translates to CASSSPGLAANNEQFF. Full variable domain (remainder filled in from reference TRBV7-2 and TRBJ2-1): GAGVSQSPSNKVTEKGKDVELRCDPISGHTALYWYRQSLGQGLEFLIYFQGNSAPDKSGLPSDRFSAERTGGSVSTLTIQRTQQEDSAVYLCASSSPGLAANNEQFFGPGTRLTVL.

The rearrangement links TRBV30 to TRBJ2-7; possible D gene TRBD2, 5 bases. The germline CDR1 and CDR2 sequences are GTSNPN and SVGIG (reference sequence). The CDR3 covers 11 residues. The V gene lost 3 bases and the J gene lost 3 bases, with 6 bases spanning the gap. CDR3: CAWRGGYEQYF. As DNA, the CDR3 is TGTGCCTGGAGAGGAGGCTACGAGCAGTACTTC.

The chain employs TRBV27 and TRBJ2-3; 7 bases are shared with TRBD1. The V gene end was trimmed by 6 bases and the J gene end by 0 bases; junction bases not matched to a gene: 12. The CDR3 runs 17 residues. Germline V CDR1 and CDR2: MNHEY, SMNVEV (reference sequence). The CDR3 loop is CASREEDRLRSTDTQYF. CDR3 nucleotides: TGTGCCAGCAGGGAAGAGGACAGGCTCCGAAGCACAGATACGCAGTATTTT.

The CDR3 here is CASRSGQGGVGNQPQHF. For the CDR3, the DNA is TGCGCCAGCAGATCAGGACAGGGCGGCGTGGGCAATCAGCCCCAGCATTTT. V gene TRBV10-2 combines with J gene TRBJ1-5; 8 bases line up with TRBD1. Germline CDR1 reads WSHSY; CDR2 reads SAAADI. The CDR3 totals 17 residues. V was pared by 6 bases and J by 2 bases, with 12 bases of the junction left unmatched.

The chain uses TRBV6-1 and TRBJ2-7, with D unclear. Germline CDR1 and CDR2: MNHNS and SASEGT. This CDR3 spans 16 amino acids. V was pared by 2 bases and J by 3 bases, with 17 bases between. CDR3 residues: CASSEWSAVRVYEQYF. The CDR3 DNA is TGTGCCAGCAGTGAATGGTCCGCCGTTAGAGTCTACGAGCAGTACTTC.

This clone appeared once. As DNA, the CDR3 is TGTGCCACCAGCAGAGGTCCCAGCGGGGGACCCTCCTACGAGCAGTACTTC. It yields the protein CATSRGPSGGPSYEQYF. This chain joins TRBV15 and TRBJ2-7; 8 bases are shared with TRBD2. V shed 1 base, J shed 0 bases, and the junction held 8 bases outside the gene matches. Germline values: CDR1 LNHNV, CDR2 YYDKDF (reference sequence). This CDR3 is 17 amino acids long. Together with reference TRBV15 and TRBJ2-7, the CDR3 gives the full variable domain: DAMVIQNPRYQVTQFGKPVTLSCSQTLNHNVMYWYQQKSSQAPKLLFHYYDKDFNNEADTPDNFQSRRPNTSFCFLDIRSPGLGDTAMYLCATSRGPSGGPSYEQYFGPGTRLTVT.

This rearrangement joins TRBV29-1 to TRBJ1-2; TRBD1 might be the D (5 bases). The CDR3 has 14 residues. With 3 bases removed from V and 2 bases from J, the gap between germline ends came to 13 bases. Germline V gene data show CDR1 as SQVTM and CDR2 as ANQGSEA. CDR3 sequence reads: CSVDRVYGNYGYTF. Written as DNA, the CDR3 is TGCAGCGTTGACAGGGTATATGGGAACTATGGCTACACCTTC.

V gene TRBV3-1 (or the pseudogene TRBV3-2) combines with J gene TRBJ2-7, with D hard to call. V lost 2 bases and J lost 7, with 6 bases in between. This CDR3 region has 11 residues. Germline CDR1 is LGHDT and CDR2 is YNNKEL (reference sequence). The CDR3 sequence: CASSQQFEQYF. DNA of the CDR3: TGTGCCAGCAGCCAACAGTTTGAGCAGTACTTC.

V is TRBV4-3 and J is TRBJ1-2; D ambiguous. The V gene's germline CDR1 is LGHNA and CDR2 YSLEER. The V and J ends lost 0 bases and 0 bases respectively, with 14 bases between them. The CDR3 consists of 17 residues. This chain's CDR3 is CASSQDHIGAANYGYTF. CDR3 sequence (DNA): TGCGCCAGCAGCCAAGATCATATAGGAGCCGCTAACTATGGCTACACCTTC.

The chain joins TRBV2 to TRBJ1-1, with D perhaps matching TRBD1 (5 bases). V lost 3 bases, J lost 2 bases, and 13 bases lay in between. The CDR3 extends over 15 amino acids. Per the germline V gene, CDR1 is SNHLY and CDR2 is FYNNEI. The CDR3 DNA reads as TGTGCCAGCAGTGAGCAGAGGGGCACTAACACTGAAGCTTTCTTT. This gives the protein CASSEQRGTNTEAFF.

The chain is built from TRBV2 and TRBJ2-5; D is unclear. This CDR3 has 12 residues. Germline CDR1 and CDR2: SNHLY and FYNNEI. V shed 4 bases and J shed 5 bases, with 8 bases lying between them. In DNA, the CDR3 is TGTGCCAGCAGTGGGGCCTGGGAGACCCAGTACTTC. As protein: CASSGAWETQYF.

The CDR3 here is CASSFSGETAGNTIYF. CDR3 coding DNA: TGTGCCAGCAGTTTCAGCGGGGAAACGGCTGGAAACACCATATATTTT. The chain couples TRBV11-2 to TRBJ1-3; D not resolved. CDR3 length: 16 residues. The V gene lost 6 bases and the J gene lost 2 bases, with 17 bases spanning the gap. In germline, CDR1 is SGHAT, CDR2 FQNNGV.

This sequence joins TRBV10-3 and TRBJ2-5; 12 bases line up with TRBD2. The CDR3 covers 15 residues. Per the germline V gene, CDR1 is ENHRY and CDR2 is SYGVKD. With 7 bases clipped from V and 4 bases from J, the junction kept 7 bases outside the gene matches. Here the CDR3 DNA reads TGTGCCATCAAGACTAGCGGGGGCCAGAGAGAGACCCAGTACTTC. Encoded protein: CAIKTSGGQRETQYF.

This chain connects TRBV10-3 to TRBJ1-2; D is undetermined. The CDR3 covers 15 residues. CDR1 and CDR2 from the germline V gene are ENHRY and SYGVKD. The V end lost 3 bases, the J end lost 0 bases, and 11 bases lay between the germline ends. The CDR3, as DNA: TGTGCCATCAGTGACCTTAGTGAATCTAACTATGGCTACACCTTC. Encoded protein: CAISDLSESNYGYTF.

The DNA for the CDR3 is TGTGCCAGTAGGAGGGACAGGGGAAATGAAAAACTGTTTTTT. Translated: CASRRDRGNEKLFF. This sequence joins TRBV19 and TRBJ1-4, with 10 bases lining up with TRBD1. In germline, CDR1 is LNHDA, CDR2 SQIVND (reference sequence). This CDR3 region has 14 residues. V dropped 6 bases and J dropped 5; count of bases not matched to a gene: 3.